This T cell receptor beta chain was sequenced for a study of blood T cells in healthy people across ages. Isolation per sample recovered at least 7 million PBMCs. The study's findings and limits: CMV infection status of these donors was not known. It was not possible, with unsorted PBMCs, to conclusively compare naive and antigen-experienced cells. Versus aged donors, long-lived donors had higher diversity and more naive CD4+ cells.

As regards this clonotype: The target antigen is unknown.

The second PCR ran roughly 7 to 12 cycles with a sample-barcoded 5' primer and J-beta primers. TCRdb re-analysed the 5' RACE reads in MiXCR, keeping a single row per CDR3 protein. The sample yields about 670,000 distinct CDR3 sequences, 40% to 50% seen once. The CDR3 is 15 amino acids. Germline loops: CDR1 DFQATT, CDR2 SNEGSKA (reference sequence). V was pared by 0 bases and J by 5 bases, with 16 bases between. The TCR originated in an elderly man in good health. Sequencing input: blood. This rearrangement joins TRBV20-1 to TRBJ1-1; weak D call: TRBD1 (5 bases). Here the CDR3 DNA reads TGCAGTGCTAGAGATCTGGCCAGGGCGGATACTGAAGCTTTCTTT. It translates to CSARDLARADTEAFF.